This T cell receptor beta chain was found in a study of cytotoxic CD8 clonotypes in ibrutinib-treated CLL. Overall study context: A median around 12 months of treatment, range 6 to 36, preceded the collection of response samples.

CDR3 size: 15 residues. The V gene end was trimmed by 0 bases and the J gene end by 6 bases; junction bases not matched to a gene: 4. CDR1 SGHDT and CDR2 YYEEEE come from the germline V gene. On this clone: Its antigen is unknown.

Sequencing was performed with immunoSEQ multiplex PCR; in TCRdb, only in-frame clones are kept and a portion is missing. The data contain 11,000 to 15,000 clones, around 64% of them singletons. Study results and caveats: Sampling times, which were not matched between the groups, differed between sustained-remission patients and progressing patients. Pretreatment clonality was elevated relative to age-matched healthy donors and paralleled circulating CD8+ T-cell counts.

Sample: PBMCs, taken before ibrutinib treatment. The chain recombines TRBV5-6 with TRBJ2-1, with 9 bases that match TRBD2. This TCR derives from a human donor with chronic lymphocytic leukemia. Here the CDR3 DNA reads TGTGCCAGCAGCTTGGCTGCGGGGGGGCCCAATGAGCAGTTCTTC. This encodes CASSLAAGGPNEQFF.